The entry below gives a single TCR beta chain sequence along with its context. TCRdb called the 5' RACE reads again in MiXCR, with one record for every CDR3 protein. Of over 250,000 distinct CDR3 sequences in the sample, approximately 15% are singletons; the top ten hold around a fifth. The data derive from a study of T-cell memory formation after mild COVID-19. Germline V gene lookup returns CDR1 SEHNR and CDR2 FQNEAQ (reference sequence). This CDR3 contains 13 residues. V shed 5 bases and J 8 bases; nucleotides not matched to a gene: 7. The chain combines TRBV7-9 with TRBJ1-2, with 8 positions matching TRBD1. Sequenced input: PBMCs or a T cell subset sorted from them (not recorded which). This clonotype was obtained from a man between 18 and 35 years old who had mild COVID-19 (a few samples of this study predate the infection). Cell type and time point are not known. The CDR3 is CASSPRTGMGYTF. The CDR3 DNA reads as TGTGCCAGCAGCCCCAGGACAGGGATGGGCTACACCTTC.